The next 27 T cell receptor beta chains were all read from a single sample in a study of blood T cell repertoires in COVID-19. TCRdb's copy holds only in-frame clones and misses some; the assay was immunoSEQ multiplex PCR. The table has approximately 240,000 clones, 84% seen once; the top ten hold 15% to 20%. Sequenced input: peripheral blood. The receptors come from an elderly woman with active or convalescent COVID-19.

Only one count was recorded for this clone. This CDR3 reads CASGEKAGRNEKLFF. CDR3 bases: TGTGCCTCAGGGGAGAAGGCAGGCCGTAATGAAAAACTGTTTTTT. This chain joins TRBV30 and TRBJ1-4; D perhaps matches TRBD1 (6 bases). The V end lost 7 bases, the J end lost 4 bases, and 19 bases lay between the germline ends. Germline assignment: CDR1 GTSNPN and CDR2 SVGIG (reference sequence). The CDR3 runs to 15 residues. The entire variable domain, with the rest obtained from reference TRBV30 and TRBJ1-4, is as follows: SQTIHQWPATLVQPVGSPLSLECTVEGTSNPNLYWYRQAAGRGLQLLFYSVGIGQISSEVPQNLSASRPQDRQFILSSKKLLLSDSGFYLCASGEKAGRNEKLFFGSGTQLSVL.

This clone was observed a few times. This chain connects TRBV19 to TRBJ1-5; the match to TRBD1 covers 7 bases. Germline CDR1 and CDR2: LNHDA and SQIVND (reference sequence). V trimming: 6 bases; J trimming: 4 bases; junction bases outside the gene matches: 15. The CDR3 sequence is 17 residues long. This chain's CDR3 is CASRTHRDRGQNQPQHF. The CDR3 bases are TGTGCCAGTAGAACCCACCGGGACAGAGGCCAAAATCAGCCCCAGCATTTT. Filled out from reference TRBV19 and TRBJ1-5, the complete variable domain reads DGGITQSPKYLFRKEGQNVTLSCEQNLNHDAMYWYRQDPGQGLRLIYYSQIVNDFQKGDIAEGYSVSREKKESFPLTVTSAQKNPTAFYLCASRTHRDRGQNQPQHFGDGTRLSIL.

This chain links TRBV7-8 with TRBJ1-1; D is perhaps TRBD1 (5 bases). CDR3 size: 13 residues. V lost 8 bases and J 3 bases, leaving 13 bases between the germline ends. Germline loops: CDR1 SGHVS, CDR2 FQNEAQ. CDR3: CASSYKGDTEAFF. The CDR3 nucleotides read TGTGCCAGCTCTTATAAAGGGGACACTGAAGCTTTCTTT.

V gene TRBV7-2 combines with J gene TRBJ2-1; no clear D. The germline V and J ends were trimmed by 5 bases and 2 bases, with 13 bases remaining between them. CDR1 SGHTA and CDR2 FQGNSA come from the germline V gene. The CDR3 is made up of 15 amino acids. The CDR3 nucleotides read TGTGCCAGCAGCCCGGAGATGGCCGCCTACAATGAGCAGTTCTTC. Translating it yields CASSPEMAAYNEQFF.

V usage is TRBV11-2 and J usage is TRBJ2-5; D is unresolved. This CDR3 has 15 residues. With 5 bases removed from V and 0 bases from J, the gap between germline ends came to 13 bases. Looked up from germline, CDR1 is SGHAT and CDR2 is FQNNGV. The CDR3 is CASSPGVKDQETQYF. Written as DNA, the CDR3 is TGTGCCAGCAGCCCCGGTGTTAAAGACCAAGAGACCCAGTACTTC. Filled out from reference TRBV11-2 and TRBJ2-5, the complete variable domain reads EAGVAQSPRYKIIEKRQSVAFWCNPISGHATLYWYQQILGQGPKLLIQFQNNGVVDDSQLPKDRFSAERLKGVDSTLKIQPAKLEDSAVYLCASSPGVKDQETQYFGPGTRLLVL.

The V call is TRBV27, the J call TRBJ2-1, with 13 bases matching TRBD2. CDR3 size: 17 residues. With 6 bases clipped from V and 3 bases from J, the junction kept 8 bases outside the gene matches. CDR1 is MNHEY, CDR2 SMNVEV, per germline (reference sequence). CDR3 protein: CASRPRTSGGIYNEQFF. The CDR3 region has the DNA TGTGCCAGCAGACCTCGGACTAGCGGGGGAATCTACAATGAGCAGTTCTTC.

In its sample, this clone was seen many times. The chain employs TRBV6-2 or TRBV6-3 and TRBJ1-1, with 8 bases lining up with TRBD1. Germline assignment: CDR1 MNHEY and CDR2 SVGEGT. J lost 1 base, V lost 2 bases, and 6 bases had no gene match. This CDR3 region has 16 residues. The CDR3 nucleotides are TGTGCCAGCAGTTACAACCCAGGGGGCTGGAACACTGAAGCTTTCTTT. Translation: CASSYNPGGWNTEAFF.

V is TRBV5-1 and J is TRBJ2-2, with TRBD1 matching 7 bases. The CDR3 consists of 15 residues. V was clipped by 3 bases and J by 6 bases; unmatched bases: 8. The V gene's germline CDR1 is SGHRS and CDR2 YFSETQ. The CDR3 spells CASSSTGVVAGELFF. As DNA, the CDR3 is TGCGCCAGCAGCTCCACAGGGGTAGTCGCCGGGGAGCTGTTTTTT.

This clone was seen a single time. The V call is TRBV7-2, the J call TRBJ1-6, with D possibly TRBD1 on 6 matching bases. V lost 0 bases and J lost 9, with 15 bases in between. The length of the CDR3 is 16 residues. CDR1 is SGHTA, CDR2 FQGNSA, per germline. CDR3 DNA sequence: TGTGCCAGCAGCTTAGCGAAAGGGGGGGACCCTTCACCCCTCCACTTT. Translation: CASSLAKGGDPSPLHF.

The chain is built from TRBV11-3 and TRBJ1-6; 8 bases line up with TRBD1. CDR1 is SGHNT and CDR2 is YENEEA in the germline V gene. The CDR3 extends over 15 amino acids. V trimming: 3 bases; J trimming: 7 bases; junction bases outside the gene matches: 5. The DNA for the CDR3 is TGTGCCAGCAGCTTGGCAGGGGGCAAGAATTCACCCCTCCACTTT. Protein: CASSLAGGKNSPLHF.

The rearrangement links TRBV27 to TRBJ2-1; D call uncertain. This CDR3 comprises 17 residues. The germline V gene has CDR1 MNHEY and CDR2 SMNVEV (reference sequence). V lost 3 bases and J 0 bases, leaving 15 bases between the germline ends. The CDR3 DNA is TGTGCCAGCAGTTTCTCGTCGGCACGGAGCTCCTACAATGAGCAGTTCTTC. Amino acid sequence: CASSFSSARSSYNEQFF.

This rearrangement joins TRBV30 to TRBJ1-1, with D uncertain. The CDR3 is made up of 13 amino acids. Trimming left V 2 bases short and J 1 base short, with 8 bases between. From germline, CDR1 is GTSNPN and CDR2 SVGIG (reference sequence). In DNA, the CDR3 is TGTGCCTGGAGTTCACAGTGGAACACTGAAGCTTTCTTT. It codes for CAWSSQWNTEAFF.

On this clone itself: Other nucleotide sequences in the sample specify the same CDR3. The chain combines TRBV21-1 with TRBJ1-1; the table's D call, TRBD1, was not checked against the DNA. TRBV21-1 is a pseudogene locus. This CDR3 spans 17 amino acids. Here the CDR3 reads CALIREGQEDMNTEAFF. In DNA, the CDR3 is TGTGCTTTAATTCGAGAAGGACAGGAGGACATGAACACTGAAGCTTTCTTT.

The chain recombines TRBV9 with TRBJ2-1, with D tentatively TRBD1 (5 bases). The V end lost 0 bases, the J end lost 0 bases, and 10 bases lay between the germline ends. The CDR3 spans 16 residues. The V gene's germline CDR1 is SGDLS and CDR2 YYNGEE. The CDR3 here is CASSVEGRSSYNEQFF. The CDR3, as DNA: TGTGCCAGCAGCGTAGAGGGGCGCAGCTCCTACAATGAGCAGTTCTTC.

This chain joins TRBV29-1 and TRBJ1-2; TRBD1 aligns across 10 bases. The trim removed 6 bases at V and 7 bases at J, leaving 8 bases unmatched. CDR3 length: 13 residues. Germline V gene sequence: CDR1 SQVTM, CDR2 ANQGSEA. CDR3 protein: CSVDWDRGGGYTF. The CDR3 region has the DNA TGCAGCGTCGATTGGGACAGGGGAGGTGGCTACACCTTC.

The chain couples TRBV6-5 to TRBJ2-1, with 8 bases aligning to TRBD2. Trimming took 5 bases from V and 7 from J; bases not matched to a gene: 10. Germline CDR1 MNHEY, CDR2 SVGAGI. CDR3 length: 15 amino acids. The CDR3 protein is CASSPRTSPRNEQFF. The CDR3 nucleotides read TGTGCCAGCAGTCCCAGGACTAGCCCTCGAAATGAGCAGTTCTTC.

The rearrangement links TRBV2 to TRBJ1-2, with TRBD1 matching 8 bases. V shed 4 bases and J 8 bases; nucleotides not matched to a gene: 18. CDR3 length: 17 residues. Germline values: CDR1 SNHLY, CDR2 FYNNEI. The CDR3 coding sequence is TGTGCCAGCAGTGCATCAGGGGGCGCAGCGCCATCAAGGGGCTACACCTTC. Protein sequence: CASSASGGAAPSRGYTF.

The rearrangement joins TRBV29-1 to TRBJ1-2; D remains ambiguous. V was trimmed by 3 bases and J by 4 bases, leaving 9 bases between them. The V gene's germline CDR1 is SQVTM and CDR2 ANQGSEA. This CDR3 has 12 residues. CDR3 DNA: TGCAGCGTTGATTCGAGGAGCTATGGCTACACCTTC. Residues: CSVDSRSYGYTF.

V usage is TRBV2 and J usage is TRBJ1-5; 12 nucleotides match TRBD1. There are 14 residues in the CDR3. In germline, CDR1 is SNHLY, CDR2 FYNNEI. V gave up 8 bases and J gave up 7 bases; unmatched junction bases: 6. The CDR3 sequence is CASSGQGAGQPQHF. In nucleotides, the CDR3 is TGTGCCAGCTCGGGACAGGGGGCTGGACAGCCCCAGCATTTT.

The chain is built from TRBV6-2 or TRBV6-3 and TRBJ2-2; 10 positions match TRBD1. The CDR3 is made up of 17 amino acids. Germline-derived CDR1 and CDR2 are MNHEY and SVGEGT. Trimming cost V 0 bases and J 2 bases; bases outside gene matches: 3. Here the CDR3 reads CASSYSGTGDNTGELFF. The CDR3, as DNA: TGTGCCAGCAGTTACTCGGGGACAGGGGATAACACCGGGGAGCTGTTTTTT.

J is TRBJ2-1 and V is TRBV14; perhaps TRBD1 as D (6 bases). V lost 1 base and J lost 7, with 17 bases in between. The CDR3 length is 16 residues. The germline CDR1 and CDR2 sequences are SGHDN and FVKESK. CDR3 in DNA: TGTGCCAGCAGCCAAGCAATTTCCCTGGGGGCTAATGAGCAGTTCTTC. Residues: CASSQAISLGANEQFF.

The rearrangement uses TRBV18 and TRBJ1-3, with a tentative D call TRBD1 (5 bases). The CDR3 length is 15 residues. The V and J ends lost 1 base and 0 bases respectively, with 7 bases between them. Germline CDR1 and CDR2: KGHSH and LQKENI. The CDR3 here is CASSPLQGSGNTIYF. The CDR3 DNA follows: TGTGCCAGCTCACCACTCCAGGGCTCTGGAAACACCATATATTTT.

The rearrangement uses TRBV6-4 and TRBJ1-1; 7 nucleotides align to TRBD1. CDR1 and CDR2 from the germline V gene are MRHNA and SNTAGT. V gave up 4 bases and J gave up 1 base; unmatched junction bases: 12. The CDR3 is 17 residues long. This CDR3 reads CASSGGVQGRRNTEAFF. The DNA for the CDR3 is TGTGCCAGCAGTGGGGGAGTACAGGGGAGGAGGAACACTGAAGCTTTCTTT.

This clone appeared a few times. The J gene is TRBJ2-3, the V gene TRBV24-1; no clear D gene. Germline V gene data show CDR1 as KGHDR and CDR2 as SFDVKD. The V end was cut by 5 bases, the J end by 2 bases, with 4 bases between. The CDR3 is 12 amino acids. The CDR3 coding sequence is TGTGCCACCAGTGCCTCCACAGATACGCAGTATTTT. It yields the protein CATSASTDTQYF.

The chain combines TRBV2 with TRBJ1-3; D not resolved. The germline CDR1 and CDR2 sequences are SNHLY and FYNNEI. This CDR3 region has 15 residues. The V end was cut by 1 base, the J end by 0 bases, with 7 bases between. CDR3 loop: CASSEGIRSGNTIYF. As DNA, the CDR3 is TGTGCCAGCAGTGAAGGTATCCGCTCTGGAAACACCATATATTTT. Together with reference TRBV2 and TRBJ1-3, the CDR3 gives the full variable domain: EPEVTQTPSHQVTQMGQEVILRCVPISNHLYFYWYRQILGQKVEFLVSFYNNEISEKSEIFDDQFSVERPDGSNFTLKIRSTKLEDSAMYFCASSEGIRSGNTIYFGEGSWLTVV.

J is TRBJ2-2 and V is TRBV6-5, with D possibly TRBD2 on 5 matching bases. The ends were cut back, 3 bases at V and 5 bases at J, with 10 bases in the middle. The CDR3 has 14 residues. In germline, CDR1 is MNHEY, CDR2 SVGAGI. Written as DNA, the CDR3 is TGTGCCAGCAGTTATTCCAGACTAACCGGGGAGCTGTTTTTT. Residues: CASSYSRLTGELFF.

The chain joins TRBV6-7 to TRBJ2-7; D gene ambiguous. TRBV6-7 is an ORF, with its function uncertain. V gave up 2 bases and J gave up 0 bases, with 17 bases separating them. The CDR3 is made up of 17 amino acids. The CDR3 sequence: CASSYLPPGSTSYEQYF. The CDR3 DNA sequence: TGTGCCAGCAGTTACCTTCCGCCGGGTAGTACCTCCTACGAGCAGTACTTC.